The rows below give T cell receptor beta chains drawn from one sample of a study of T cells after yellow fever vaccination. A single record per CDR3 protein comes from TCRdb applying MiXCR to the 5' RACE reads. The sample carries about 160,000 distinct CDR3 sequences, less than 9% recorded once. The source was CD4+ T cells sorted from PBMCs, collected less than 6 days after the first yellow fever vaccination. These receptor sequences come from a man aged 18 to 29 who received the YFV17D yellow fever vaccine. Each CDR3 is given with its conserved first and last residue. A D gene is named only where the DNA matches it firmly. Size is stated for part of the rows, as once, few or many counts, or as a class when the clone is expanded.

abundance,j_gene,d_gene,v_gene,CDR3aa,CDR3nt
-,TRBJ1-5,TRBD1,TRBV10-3,CAISERGTGVEPQHF,TGTGCCATCAGTGAGAGGGGGACAGGGGTTGAGCCCCAGCATTTT
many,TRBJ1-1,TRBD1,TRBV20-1,CSGDRADEAFF,TGCAGTGGGGACAGGGCTGACGAAGCTTTCTTT
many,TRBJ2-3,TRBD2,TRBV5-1,CASRRGTSALVDTQYF,TGCGCCAGCAGGAGGGGGACTAGCGCTTTAGTCGATACGCAGTATTTT
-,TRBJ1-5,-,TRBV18,CASSITGLNQPQHF,TGTGCCAGCTCTATCACAGGACTGAATCAGCCCCAGCATTTT
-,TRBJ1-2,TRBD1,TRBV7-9,CASSLDATGPGGYTF,TGTGCCAGCAGCTTAGATGCGACAGGGCCAGGAGGCTACACCTTC
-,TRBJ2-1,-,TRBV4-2,CARGPRLIFNEQFF,TGTGCCAGGGGCCCCAGGCTAATCTTCAATGAGCAGTTCTTC
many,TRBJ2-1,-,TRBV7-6,CASSPSIGGRSYNEQFF,TGTGCCAGCAGCCCCTCCATCGGGGGCCGCTCCTACAATGAGCAGTTCTTC
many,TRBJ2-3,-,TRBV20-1,CSARDLARDTQYF,TGCAGTGCTAGAGATCTAGCTAGGGATACGCAGTATTTT
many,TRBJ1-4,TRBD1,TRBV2,CASRDRGRANEKLFF,TGTGCCAGCAGGGACAGGGGGCGAGCTAATGAAAAACTGTTTTTT
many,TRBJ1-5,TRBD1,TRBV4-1,CASSVGQGASGQPQHF,TGCGCCAGCAGTGTCGGCCAGGGGGCTAGCGGGCAGCCCCAGCATTTT
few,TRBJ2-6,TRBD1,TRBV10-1,CASSTDRGFSGANVLTF,TGCGCCAGCAGTACAGACAGGGGGTTCTCTGGGGCCAACGTCCTGACTTTC
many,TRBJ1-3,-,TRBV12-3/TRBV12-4,CASSRQSNGNTIYF,TGTGCCAGCAGTAGGCAAAGCAACGGAAACACCATATATTTT
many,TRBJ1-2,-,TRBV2,CASSDAAGYGYTF,TGTGCCAGCAGTGATGCGGCAGGCTATGGCTACACCTTC
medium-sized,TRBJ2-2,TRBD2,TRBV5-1,CASSPFGTSGGGTGELFF,TGCGCCAGCAGCCCCTTCGGGACTAGCGGGGGAGGAACCGGGGAGCTGTTTTTT
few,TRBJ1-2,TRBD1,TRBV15,CATSRDPTGYGYTF,TGTGCCACCAGCAGAGATCCGACAGGGTATGGCTACACCTTC
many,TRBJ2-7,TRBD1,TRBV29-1,CSACRDRGHEQYF,TGCAGCGCCTGCAGGGACAGGGGCCACGAGCAGTACTTC
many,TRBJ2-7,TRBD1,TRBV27,CASSGPETGVAYEQYF,TGTGCCAGCAGTGGCCCGGAGACAGGGGTTGCCTACGAGCAGTACTTC
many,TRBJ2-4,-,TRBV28,CASSSSGQGHIQYF,-
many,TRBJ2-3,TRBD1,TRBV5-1,CASKGDRGSTDTQYF,TGCGCCAGCAAGGGGGACAGGGGTAGCACAGATACGCAGTATTTT
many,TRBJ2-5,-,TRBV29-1,CSLSSGDHVPTQYF,TGCAGCCTTAGTTCAGGGGACCACGTCCCGACCCAGTACTTC
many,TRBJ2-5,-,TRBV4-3,CASSQDLGMNQETQYF,TGCGCCAGCAGCCAAGATCTGGGAATGAACCAAGAGACCCAGTACTTC
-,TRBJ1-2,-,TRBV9,CAGPGREKIYGYTF,TGTGCCGGCCCGGGGAGGGAAAAGATCTATGGCTACACCTTC
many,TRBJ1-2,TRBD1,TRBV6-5,CASTYSGGEGNYGYTF,TGTGCCAGCACCTACTCAGGGGGCGAGGGAAACTATGGCTACACCTTC
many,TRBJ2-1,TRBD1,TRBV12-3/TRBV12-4,CASARDRGRDEQFF,TGTGCCAGCGCTCGGGACAGGGGGCGGGATGAGCAGTTCTTC
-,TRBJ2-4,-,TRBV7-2,CAGGGVNIQYF,TGTGCGGGAGGCGGGGTGAACATTCAGTACTTC
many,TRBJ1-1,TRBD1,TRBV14,CASSFTGDTEAFF,TGTGCCAGCAGCTTCACAGGGGACACTGAAGCTTTCTTT
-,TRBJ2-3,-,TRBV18,CASSPGVASTDTQYF,TGTGCCAGCTCACCAGGGGTTGCTAGCACAGATACGCAGTATTTT
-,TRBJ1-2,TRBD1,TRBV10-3,CAISVDRGRDYGYTF,TGTGCCATCAGTGTGGACAGGGGGCGCGACTATGGCTACACCTTC
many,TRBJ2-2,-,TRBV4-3,CASSHVGRLGELFF,TGCGCCAGCAGCCACGTGGGACGCTTAGGGGAGCTGTTTTTT
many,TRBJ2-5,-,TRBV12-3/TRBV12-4,CASSLAAAQETQYF,TGTGCCAGCAGTTTAGCGGCAGCTCAAGAGACCCAGTACTTC
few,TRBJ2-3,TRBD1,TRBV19,CASSPLRQGYADTQYF,TGTGCCAGTAGTCCCCTGAGACAGGGGTATGCAGATACGCAGTATTTT
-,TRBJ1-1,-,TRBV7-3,CASSFSVTVGTEAFF,TGTGCCAGCAGCTTCTCCGTGACCGTCGGGACTGAAGCTTTCTTT
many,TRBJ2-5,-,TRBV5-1,CASSLGVAGETQYF,TGCGCCAGCAGCTTGGGGGTAGCCGGAGAGACCCAGTACTTC
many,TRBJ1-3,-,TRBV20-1,CSATPNTGIANTIYF,TGCAGTGCAACCCCAAACACAGGGATTGCAAACACCATATATTTT
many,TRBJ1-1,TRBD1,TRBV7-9,CASSFGTANTEAFF,TGTGCCAGCAGCTTTGGGACAGCGAACACTGAAGCTTTCTTT
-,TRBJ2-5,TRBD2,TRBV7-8,CASSSERGGLRETQYF,TGTGCCAGCAGCTCGGAGCGGGGGGGCCTCCGAGAGACCCAGTACTTC
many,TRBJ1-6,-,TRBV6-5,CASSYQAPFGSPLHF,TGTGCCAGCAGTTATCAGGCTCCGTTCGGTTCACCCCTCCACTTT
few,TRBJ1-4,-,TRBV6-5,CASSYALGREEKLFF,TGTGCCAGCAGTTACGCTTTGGGGAGGGAGGAAAAACTGTTTTTT
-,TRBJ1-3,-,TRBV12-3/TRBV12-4,CASSAWGGSHIYF,TGTGCCAGCAGTGCATGGGGGGGGTCCCACATATATTTT
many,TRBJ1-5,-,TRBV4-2,CASSQGGQPPNQPQHF,TGTGCCAGCAGCCAAGGCGGACAGCCCCCCAATCAGCCCCAGCATTTT
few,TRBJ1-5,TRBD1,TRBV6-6,CASSSGGRLADQPQHF,TGTGCCAGCAGTTCAGGGGGACGTCTTGCCGATCAGCCCCAGCATTTT
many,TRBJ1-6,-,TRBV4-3,CASSQDFAGYNSPLHF,TGCGCCAGCAGCCAAGATTTTGCAGGGTATAATTCACCCCTCCACTTT
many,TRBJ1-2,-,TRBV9,CASSVEARPGGYTF,TGTGCCAGCAGCGTAGAGGCACGTCCGGGAGGCTACACCTTC
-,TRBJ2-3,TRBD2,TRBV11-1,CASSRSPGLAGGGGTDTQYF,TGTGCCAGCAGCCGATCCCCCGGACTAGCGGGGGGCGGTGGCACAGATACGCAGTATTTT
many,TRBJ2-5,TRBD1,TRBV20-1,CSASYGTGTETQYF,TGCAGTGCTAGTTACGGGACAGGGACGGAGACCCAGTACTTC